This TCR beta chain was sequenced during a study of cytomegalovirus exposure and HLA in healthy donors. Study summary: Roughly 80 million unique TCRs from HLA-typed donors made up an early data release.

The CDR3 runs 15 residues. V was cut by 2 bases and J by 0 bases, with 12 bases left in between. Germline V gene lookup returns CDR1 SGHTS and CDR2 YDEGEE. Donors were ostensibly healthy at sampling, although undocumented immune exposures were probable. The PCR was carried out with 60 Vbeta primers and 13 Jbeta primers. Clones were read by immunoSEQ multiplex PCR, and TCRdb kept only the in-frame ones, dropping some. The table lists roughly 99,000 clones, 77% of them singletons. The receptor was isolated from a male donor in good health and CMV-seronegative. The chain combines TRBV5-8 with TRBJ2-7; no definite D call. The sequenced material came from PBMCs. The CDR3 nucleotides read TGTGCCAGCAGCTTACTGCTGAGCCCCTCCTACGAGCAGTACTTC. Amino acid sequence: CASSLLLSPSYEQYF.